A selection of T cell receptor beta chains follows, all from one sample in a study of cytomegalovirus exposure and HLA in healthy donors. This table comes from immunoSEQ multiplex PCR, and its TCRdb copy is limited to in-frame clones, with some not included. The sample has some 32,000 clones, about 86% seen once. Input material: PBMCs. The receptors here all came from a boy aged 10-17 years in good health and CMV-seronegative. CDR3s include the opening cysteine and the closing phenylalanine or tryptophan. D genes are given only for firm matches. A clone size is listed for some rows: how often the clone was seen (once, few, many), or a class if it is expanded.

J gene: TRBJ2-7; D gene: NA; V gene: TRBV7-6; clone size: NA; CDR3 DNA: TGTGCCAGCAGCTTAGGGGGCAACTACGAGCAGTACTTC; CDR3 protein: CASSLGGNYEQYF
J gene: TRBJ2-7; D gene: NA; V gene: TRBV28; clone size: NA; CDR3 DNA: TGTGCCAGCAATCGGGTAGCCTACGAGCAGTACTTC; CDR3 protein: CASNRVAYEQYF
J gene: TRBJ2-2; D gene: TRBD1; V gene: TRBV6-6; clone size: NA; CDR3 DNA: TGTGCCAGCAGTTATTCAGGGGGAAGTACTACCGGGGAGCTGTTTTTT; CDR3 protein: CASSYSGGSTTGELFF
J gene: TRBJ1-6; D gene: TRBD1; V gene: TRBV6-6; clone size: NA; CDR3 DNA: TGTGCCAGCAGTTACTCGGACAGGAAAGGTACCCTCCACTTT; CDR3 protein: CASSYSDRKGTLHF
J gene: TRBJ2-2; D gene: TRBD2; V gene: TRBV27; clone size: NA; CDR3 DNA: TGTGCCAGCAGGAGACTAGCGGGGGGCGGGAACACCGGGGAGCTGTTTTTT; CDR3 protein: CASRRLAGGGNTGELFF
J gene: TRBJ2-6; D gene: NA; V gene: TRBV19; clone size: few; CDR3 DNA: TGTGCCAGTAGTATAAGTGGACAGCCCGGCTCTGGGGCCAACGTCCTGACTTTC; CDR3 protein: CASSISGQPGSGANVLTF
J gene: TRBJ1-4; D gene: NA; V gene: TRBV7-2; clone size: NA; CDR3 DNA: TGTGCCAGCAGCTTAGCAGGGGGATTGGGTGAAAAACTGTTTTTT; CDR3 protein: CASSLAGGLGEKLFF
J gene: TRBJ1-2; D gene: TRBD1; V gene: TRBV5-1; clone size: NA; CDR3 DNA: TGCGCCAGCAGAGCCCCCGGGACAGGGGGCGGCTACACCTTC; CDR3 protein: CASRAPGTGGGYTF
J gene: TRBJ2-1; D gene: TRBD2; V gene: TRBV27; clone size: NA; CDR3 DNA: TGTGCCAGCAGTGATACGATGAGCGGGGCAACCTACAATGAGCAGTTCTTC; CDR3 protein: CASSDTMSGATYNEQFF
J gene: TRBJ1-2; D gene: TRBD1; V gene: TRBV6-6; clone size: NA; CDR3 DNA: TGTGCCAGCAGAAAAGACAGGGTCAATGGCTACACCTTC; CDR3 protein: CASRKDRVNGYTF
J gene: TRBJ1-2; D gene: NA; V gene: TRBV2; clone size: NA; CDR3 DNA: TGTGCCAGCAGGAAACAACAGGGATACGGCTACACCTTC; CDR3 protein: CASRKQQGYGYTF
J gene: TRBJ2-2; D gene: NA; V gene: TRBV7-7; clone size: NA; CDR3 DNA: TGTGCCAGCAGCCGTGTTGCCGGGGAGCTGTTTTTT; CDR3 protein: CASSRVAGELFF
J gene: TRBJ1-5; D gene: NA; V gene: TRBV19; clone size: NA; CDR3 DNA: TGTGCCAGTAGTCAGCAGGGGCCCCAGCATTTT; CDR3 protein: CASSQQGPQHF
J gene: TRBJ1-6; D gene: NA; V gene: TRBV6-1; clone size: NA; CDR3 DNA: TGTGCCAGCAGTGAAAGAGAAGGGAGCTCCTATAATTCACCCCTCCACTTT; CDR3 protein: CASSEREGSSYNSPLHF
J gene: TRBJ1-1; D gene: NA; V gene: TRBV5-6; clone size: NA; CDR3 DNA: TGTGCCAGCAGCTTGGGACTTAACACTGAAGCTTTCTTT; CDR3 protein: CASSLGLNTEAFF
J gene: TRBJ2-7; D gene: NA; V gene: TRBV4-3; clone size: NA; CDR3 DNA: TGCGCCAGCAGCCAAGAGACGGGGAAACTCTCCTACGAGCAGTACTTC; CDR3 protein: CASSQETGKLSYEQYF
J gene: TRBJ2-2; D gene: NA; V gene: TRBV5-5; clone size: NA; CDR3 DNA: TGTGCCAGCAGTTACCGGGGAGCGAACACCGGGGAGCTGTTTTTT; CDR3 protein: CASSYRGANTGELFF
J gene: TRBJ1-1; D gene: NA; V gene: TRBV11-2; clone size: once; CDR3 DNA: TGTGCCAGCAGCTTTCGACGGGGGGTGACTGAAGCTTTCTTT; CDR3 protein: CASSFRRGVTEAFF
J gene: TRBJ1-2; D gene: TRBD1; V gene: TRBV6-5; clone size: NA; CDR3 DNA: TGTGCCAGCAGGGCGACAGGGTATTGGAAAGGCTACACCTTC; CDR3 protein: CASRATGYWKGYTF
J gene: TRBJ1-2; D gene: NA; V gene: TRBV6-5; clone size: NA; CDR3 DNA: TGTGCCAGCAGTTACACCAATGGAGAGGGCGGCACCTTC; CDR3 protein: CASSYTNGEGGTF
J gene: TRBJ2-5; D gene: TRBD1; V gene: TRBV19; clone size: NA; CDR3 DNA: TGTGCCAGTACCGCGGGACAGGGAACTCAAGAGACCCAGTACTTC; CDR3 protein: CASTAGQGTQETQYF
J gene: TRBJ1-1; D gene: NA; V gene: TRBV18; clone size: NA; CDR3 DNA: TGTGCCAGCTCACACGACACTAGCTGGAGCACTGAAGCTTTCTTT; CDR3 protein: CASSHDTSWSTEAFF
J gene: TRBJ1-4; D gene: TRBD1; V gene: TRBV13; clone size: few; CDR3 DNA: TGTGCCAGCAGCCCCCGTCAGGGGGCAAATAAACTGTTTTTT; CDR3 protein: CASSPRQGANKLFF
J gene: TRBJ1-6; D gene: TRBD1; V gene: TRBV27; clone size: NA; CDR3 DNA: TGTGCCAGCAGTCCCCGGGACAGGGGGCCTTCACCCCTCCACTTT; CDR3 protein: CASSPRDRGPSPLHF
J gene: TRBJ2-7; D gene: TRBD1; V gene: TRBV6-6; clone size: NA; CDR3 DNA: TGTGCCAGCAGCCCTGGACAGGGGGCCTACGAGCAGTACTTC; CDR3 protein: CASSPGQGAYEQYF
J gene: TRBJ2-2; D gene: TRBD1; V gene: TRBV29-1; clone size: once; CDR3 DNA: TGCAGCGTTGAAGCCCCGGACAGGGCCAACACCGGGGAGCTGTTTTTT; CDR3 protein: CSVEAPDRANTGELFF
J gene: TRBJ1-4; D gene: NA; V gene: TRBV5-8; clone size: NA; CDR3 DNA: TGTGCCAGCAGCCCTAGACGGCTTATTAATGAAAAACTGTTTTTT; CDR3 protein: CASSPRRLINEKLFF
J gene: TRBJ1-1; D gene: TRBD1; V gene: TRBV11-1; clone size: NA; CDR3 DNA: TGTGCCAGCAGCTCCAGGGGGGACACTGAAGCTTTCTTT; CDR3 protein: CASSSRGDTEAFF
J gene: TRBJ1-4; D gene: TRBD1; V gene: TRBV27; clone size: NA; CDR3 DNA: TGTGCCAGCAGGGTGACAGGGACTCCCACTTTTAATGAAAAACTGTTTTTT; CDR3 protein: CASRVTGTPTFNEKLFF
J gene: TRBJ2-2; D gene: NA; V gene: TRBV19; clone size: NA; CDR3 DNA: TGTGCCAGTAGTACCTTTCGTTGGAACACCGGGGAGCTGTTTTTT; CDR3 protein: CASSTFRWNTGELFF
J gene: TRBJ2-7; D gene: NA; V gene: TRBV4-3; clone size: NA; CDR3 DNA: TGCGCCAGCAGCCTAGATTACGCGGGGCCCTCCTACGAGCAGTACTTC; CDR3 protein: CASSLDYAGPSYEQYF
J gene: TRBJ2-5; D gene: TRBD2; V gene: TRBV4-2; clone size: NA; CDR3 DNA: TGTGCCAGCAGCCAAGACCCACTCCGGGGGGGAGAAGAGACCCAGTACTTC; CDR3 protein: CASSQDPLRGGEETQYF
J gene: TRBJ2-1; D gene: NA; V gene: TRBV6-6; clone size: NA; CDR3 DNA: TGTGCCAGCGTGCAGGGTTATGAGCAGTTCTTC; CDR3 protein: CASVQGYEQFF
J gene: TRBJ1-3; D gene: NA; V gene: TRBV9; clone size: NA; CDR3 DNA: TGTGCCAGCAGCGTTAGGACATCTCCTGGAAACACCATATATTTT; CDR3 protein: CASSVRTSPGNTIYF
J gene: TRBJ1-6; D gene: NA; V gene: TRBV10-1; clone size: NA; CDR3 DNA: TGCGCCAGCTCAAGCGCGGTATTTTATGGTTCACCCCTCCACTTT; CDR3 protein: CASSSAVFYGSPLHF
J gene: TRBJ2-7; D gene: TRBD2; V gene: TRBV4-2; clone size: NA; CDR3 DNA: TGTGCCAGCAGCCCCCCATCTAGCGGGGGCCAATCCTACGAGCAGTACTTC; CDR3 protein: CASSPPSSGGQSYEQYF
J gene: TRBJ2-7; D gene: TRBD2; V gene: TRBV4-1; clone size: NA; CDR3 DNA: TGCGCCAGCAGCCAAATTGGAAGGACTAGCGGCGACTCCTACGAGCAGTACTTC; CDR3 protein: CASSQIGRTSGDSYEQYF